Listed here are 30 T cell receptor beta chains from one sample, sequenced in a study of metastatic and nonmetastatic thyroid tumors. No treatment of any kind had been given to any patient before thyroid surgery. TCRdb re-clonotyped the PCR reads through MiXCR. The table records about 15,000 clones, 22% of them present only once. Sequencing was performed on adjacent normal tissue. The receptors come from a female donor with papillary thyroid cancer or a benign thyroid nodule (not recorded which). Some clones in this sample may be carry-over from other donors' samples.

The table lists this clone with a few counts. The chain couples TRBV6-5 to TRBJ1-1; D is possibly TRBD1 (5 bases). CDR1 and CDR2 from the germline V gene are MNHEY and SVGAGI. V lost 2 bases and J lost 1, with 8 bases in between. This CDR3 spans 14 amino acids. The CDR3 loop reads CASSYGGANTEAFF. CDR3 bases: TGTGCCAGCAGTTACGGGGGAGCGAACACTGAAGCTTTCTTT.

The chain links TRBV18 to TRBJ2-3; a possible D gene is TRBD1 (5 bases). The V and J ends lost 4 bases and 5 bases respectively, with 13 bases between them. The CDR3 is 14 residues long. CDR1 is KGHSH, CDR2 LQKENI, per germline. The CDR3 sequence is CASSQSSQGDTQYF. CDR3 DNA sequence: TGTGCCAGCTCACAATCTTCCCAGGGAGATACGCAGTATTTT.

V is TRBV20-1 and J is TRBJ2-7; 11 bases match TRBD2. Losses at the gene ends were 5 bases for V and 4 bases for J; bases not matched to a gene: 7. The CDR3 extends over 14 amino acids. Germline loops: CDR1 DFQATT, CDR2 SNEGSKA (reference sequence). CDR3 bases: TGCAGTGCTGGGACCGGGACTAGCGGATACGAGCAGTACTTC. It codes for CSAGTGTSGYEQYF.

As concerns this clone: A read error may account for a junction end that differs from germline. Other DNA variants within this sample encode the same CDR3. V and J are TRBV20-1 and TRBJ2-6; D is possibly TRBD1 (5 bases). This CDR3 comprises 14 residues. Germline CDR1 is DFQATT and CDR2 is SNEGSKA (reference sequence). CDR3 amino acids: CSAKASTGANVLTF. As DNA, the CDR3 is TGCAGTGCTAAAGCATCGACTGGGGCCAACGTACTGACTTTC.

With regard to this clone: A read error may be the cause here, since a much bigger clone is one base away. V is TRBV6-2 or TRBV6-3 and J is TRBJ2-3; TRBD2 matches at 10 bases. V dropped 2 bases and J dropped 12; count of bases not matched to a gene: 11. Germline values: CDR1 MNHEY, CDR2 SVGEGT. The CDR3 spans 15 residues. The CDR3 spells CASSYNARGLAVQYF. As DNA, the CDR3 is TGTGCCAGCAGTTACAACGCCAGAGGACTAGCGGTACAGTATTTT.

The gene calls are TRBV7-6 and TRBJ2-7; D is unclear. Between the trimmed V and J ends, which lost 1 base and 6 bases, there was a span of 13 bases. The CDR3 covers 14 residues. Looked up from germline, CDR1 is SGHVS and CDR2 is FNYEAQ. The chain's CDR3 is CASSLGASMGEQYF. The CDR3 DNA is TGTGCCAGCAGCTTAGGGGCCAGCATGGGCGAGCAGTACTTC.

This clone showed up just a few times. The junction does not match germline at one end; this may be a read error. Other DNA sequences from this sample encode an identical CDR3 as well. This sequence joins TRBV12-3 or TRBV12-4 and TRBJ2-7; 8 nucleotides match TRBD1. The CDR3 covers 15 residues. CDR3 nucleotide sequence: TGCGCCAGCAGTCTCCAGGGGGGACAGGATGCCGAGCAGTACTTC. The encoded protein is CASSLQGGQDAEQYF.

In its sample, this clone was seen a few times. V gene TRBV4-1 combines with J gene TRBJ1-1; 9 positions agree with TRBD1. Germline CDR1 reads MGHRA; CDR2 reads YSYEKL. CDR3 length: 16 amino acids. J was trimmed by 6 bases and V by 4 bases; bases with no gene match: 12. CDR3 nucleotide sequence: TGCGCCAGCAGCCCGGGACAGGGTGTCCTTCAAGCTGAAGCTTTCTTT. This translates into CASSPGQGVLQAEAFF.

This clone was picked up a small number of times. This chain uses TRBV6-2 or TRBV6-3 with TRBJ2-2; no definite D call. V lost 4 bases and J lost 4, with 13 bases in between. The CDR3 length is 15 residues. Germline CDR1 reads MNHEY; CDR2 reads SVGEGT. The CDR3 DNA reads as TGTGCCAGCAGTTTAGTAGCTGGCGCCACCGGGGAGCTGTTTTTT. This sequence encodes CASSLVAGATGELFF.

The J gene is TRBJ2-7, the V gene TRBV6-1, with D possibly called TRBD1 or TRBD2 (5 bases each). Germline CDR1 reads MNHNS; CDR2 reads SASEGT. The V gene lost 1 base and the J gene lost 7 bases, with 5 bases spanning the gap. The length of the CDR3 is 11 residues. In nucleotides, the CDR3 is TGTGCCAGCAGTGAAGGGGGGGAGCAGTACTTC. It yields the protein CASSEGGEQYF.

This clone was picked up a small number of times. The rearrangement joins TRBV3-1 to TRBJ2-5, with 11 bases that match TRBD2. The CDR3 extends over 14 amino acids. The germline V gene encodes CDR1 LGHDT and CDR2 YNNKEL (reference sequence). The junction had 4 bases not matched to a gene; V was cut back by 1 base and J by 9 bases. The CDR3 sequence is CASSQGLAGNPQYF. The CDR3, as DNA: TGTGCCAGCAGCCAAGGACTAGCGGGAAATCCCCAGTACTTC.

This clone was recorded a few times. This sequence may be a read error, since a much larger clone differs from it by one base. Other DNA sequences of this sample code for an identical CDR3. V usage is TRBV7-9 and J usage is TRBJ1-2; TRBD1 is a possible D gene (6 bases). Trimming removed 8 bases at V and 7 bases at J, with 14 bases between. This CDR3 contains 12 residues. Germline CDR1 SEHNR, CDR2 FQNEAQ (reference sequence). Here the CDR3 DNA reads TGTGCCAGCTTGGGGGCCAGGGGTGGCTACACCTTC. It codes for CASLGARGGYTF.

The V and J genes are TRBV6-2 or TRBV6-3 and TRBJ2-1, with 12 bases fitting TRBD2. Trimming cost V 6 bases and J 7 bases; bases outside gene matches: 22. The germline gives CDR1 MNHEY, CDR2 SVGEGT. This CDR3 is built from 20 residues. CDR3 residues: CASSPPGLAGRWRGKNEQFF. The DNA of the CDR3 is TGTGCCAGCAGCCCACCGGGACTAGCGGGTAGATGGAGGGGGAAAAATGAGCAGTTCTTC.

The chain carries TRBV5-8 and TRBJ2-7, with D perhaps TRBD2 (6 bases). The V gene's germline CDR1 is SGHTS and CDR2 YDEGEE. The V end lost 7 bases, the J end lost 3 bases, and 14 bases lay between the germline ends. This CDR3 has 13 residues. CDR3 sequence: CASPLRGLYEQYF. Written as DNA, the CDR3 is TGTGCCAGCCCCTTGCGGGGCCTCTACGAGCAGTACTTC.

The gene calls are TRBV7-3 and TRBJ1-1; D unresolved. Germline V gene lookup returns CDR1 SGHTA and CDR2 FQGTGA. The ends were cut back, 0 bases at V and 4 bases at J, with 6 bases in the middle. The CDR3 is 13 amino acids. Written as DNA, the CDR3 is TGTGCCAGCAGCTTAACAGGTATCACTGAAGCTTTCTTT. Its protein is CASSLTGITEAFF. The variable domain in full, with the rest retrieved from reference TRBV7-3 and TRBJ1-1, is GAGVSQTPSNKVTEKGKYVELRCDPISGHTALYWYRQSLGQGPEFLIYFQGTGAADDSGLPNDRFFAVRPEGSVSTLKIQRTERGDSAVYLCASSLTGITEAFFGQGTRLTVV.

The chain combines TRBV6-1 with TRBJ1-1, with unresolved D. V lost 6 bases and J lost 2, with 10 bases in between. Germline CDR1 and CDR2: MNHNS and SASEGT. This CDR3 region has 13 residues. CDR3 loop: CASSATRNTEAFF. In DNA, the CDR3 is TGTGCCAGCAGCGCGACAAGAAACACTGAAGCTTTCTTT.

This clone was detected many times. V is TRBV6-1 and J is TRBJ1-3; D unresolved. Germline CDR1 MNHNS, CDR2 SASEGT. Trimming removed 1 base from V and 0 bases from J, with 7 bases in between. The CDR3 is made up of 15 amino acids. CDR3 in amino acids: CASSEGPSSGNTIYF. Here the CDR3 DNA reads TGTGCCAGCAGTGAAGGGCCCAGCTCTGGAAACACCATATATTTT.

The rearrangement uses TRBV12-3 or TRBV12-4 and TRBJ2-2; the D is unclear. The V end lost 2 bases, the J end lost 6 bases, and 7 bases lay between the germline ends. The CDR3 runs 13 residues. The CDR3, as DNA: TGTGCCAGCAGTTTATCCCAGGCCGGGGAGCTGTTTTTT. As protein: CASSLSQAGELFF.

This chain links TRBV5-1 with TRBJ2-3; no definite D call. The length of the CDR3 is 14 residues. In germline, CDR1 is SGHRS, CDR2 YFSETQ. V dropped 0 bases and J dropped 0 bases, with 5 bases sitting between them. The CDR3 bases are TGCGCCAGCAGCTTGGTCGGGAGCACAGATACGCAGTATTTT. Encoded protein: CASSLVGSTDTQYF. The entire variable domain, with the rest obtained from reference TRBV5-1 and TRBJ2-3, is as follows: KAGVTQTPRYLIKTRGQQVTLSCSPISGHRSVSWYQQTPGQGLQFLFEYFSETQRNKGNFPGRFSGRQFSNSRSEMNVSTLELGDSALYLCASSLVGSTDTQYFGPGTRLTVL.

The rearrangement links TRBV6-1 to TRBJ2-2; 9 bases map to TRBD1. Germline V CDR1 and CDR2: MNHNS, SASEGT. The CDR3 covers 13 residues. The junction had 1 base not matched to a gene; V was cut back by 5 bases and J by 6 bases. CDR3 protein: CASSRQGAGELFF. The CDR3 DNA reads TGTGCCAGCAGTAGACAGGGGGCCGGGGAGCTGTTTTTT.

This clone has just a few counts. The chain joins TRBV7-2 to TRBJ1-5; D is possibly TRBD1 (5 bases). The CDR3 totals 14 residues. Trimming took off 5 bases at V and 3 bases at J, with 11 bases between the two ends. The germline CDR1 and CDR2 sequences are SGHTA and FQGNSA. The DNA of the CDR3 is TGTGCCAGCAGCAAACCTGGGACCAATCAGCCCCAGCATTTT. Its translation is CASSKPGTNQPQHF.

This clone was seen a handful of times. The chain couples TRBV6-2 or TRBV6-3 to TRBJ1-2; D is possibly TRBD1 (5 bases). The CDR3 is 13 amino acids. Germline lookup yields CDR1 MNHEY and CDR2 SVGEGT. V shed 5 bases and J shed 3 bases, with 10 bases lying between them. The CDR3 spells CASSDRQYYGYTF. CDR3 bases: TGTGCCAGCAGTGACCGACAGTACTATGGCTACACCTTC.

This clone was observed a few times. The V and J genes are TRBV6-1 and TRBJ2-3; 7 nucleotides agree with TRBD2. This CDR3 is 15 amino acids long. Germline lookup yields CDR1 MNHNS and CDR2 SASEGT. J lost 2 bases, V lost 3 bases, and 5 bases had no gene match. Written as DNA, the CDR3 is TGTGCCAGCAGTGACGGCGCGGGAGACACAGATACGCAGTATTTT. This codes for CASSDGAGDTDTQYF.

Points on this clone: The same CDR3 arises from other DNA sequences in this sample as well. The J gene is TRBJ2-6, the V gene TRBV6-5, with 9 nucleotides matching TRBD1. In germline, CDR1 is MNHEY, CDR2 SVGAGI. J was trimmed by 0 bases and V by 7 bases; bases with no gene match: 10. This CDR3 comprises 18 residues. The CDR3 DNA reads as TGTGCCAGCACCGGACAGGGGATGTTTGACTCTGGGGCCAACGTCCTGACTTTC. Its translation is CASTGQGMFDSGANVLTF.

J is TRBJ2-7 and V is TRBV20-1; 8 positions agree with TRBD2. V shed 8 bases and J 2 bases; nucleotides not matched to a gene: 11. Germline-derived CDR1 and CDR2 are DFQATT and SNEGSKA (reference sequence). The CDR3 consists of 14 residues. CDR3 residues: CSSPPGLVAYEQYF. The DNA of the CDR3 is TGCAGTTCACCCCCGGGACTAGTCGCCTACGAGCAGTACTTC.

The chain combines TRBV2 with TRBJ2-7; weak D call: TRBD2 (6 bases). CDR1 is SNHLY, CDR2 FYNNEI, per germline. The CDR3 has 12 residues. With 8 bases removed from V and 4 bases from J, the gap between germline ends came to 12 bases. CDR3 nucleotides: TGTGCCAGCTGGGACTCATTATACGAGCAGTACTTC. Protein: CASWDSLYEQYF.

This clone was recorded a few times. The chain carries TRBV5-8 and TRBJ2-7, with D maybe TRBD2 (7 bases). Deletions cut 4 bases from V and 0 bases from J, with 17 bases between. The germline V gene encodes CDR1 SGHTS and CDR2 YDEGEE. The CDR3 consists of 16 residues. The CDR3 loop reads CASSGGDTTFSYEQYF. CDR3 nucleotides: TGTGCCAGCAGCGGGGGGGACACAACCTTCTCCTACGAGCAGTACTTC.

This clone occurred a few times. The CDR3 here is CASSATGGQDTEAFF. The CDR3 DNA follows: TGCGCCAGCAGCGCGACAGGGGGGCAGGACACTGAAGCTTTCTTT. The chain carries TRBV5-1 and TRBJ1-1; TRBD1 agrees at 9 bases. The V gene's germline CDR1 is SGHRS and CDR2 YFSETQ. With V trimmed by 4 bases and J by 3 bases, 7 bases remained unmatched. The CDR3 is made up of 15 amino acids.

This clone was seen once. The V and J genes are TRBV7-6 and TRBJ2-2; 8 nucleotides agree with TRBD1. Per germline, CDR1 SGHVS and CDR2 FNYEAQ. Germline trimming cut 2 bases from V and 1 base from J; bases unmatched to any gene: 9. CDR3 size: 18 residues. The CDR3 DNA sequence: TGTGCCAGCAGCTTAACGACCCACAGGGGGTTGAACACCGGGGAGCTGTTTTTT. Translated, it gives CASSLTTHRGLNTGELFF.

Notes on this clone: An end of the junction differs from the germline gene, which may be a read error. The chain carries TRBV6-1 and TRBJ2-1; D is undetermined. The CDR3 runs to 11 residues. CDR1 and CDR2 from the germline V gene are MNHNS and SASEGT. CDR3 loop: CASGTDGEHFF. The CDR3 DNA reads TGTGCCAGCGGAACGGACGGTGAGCATTTCTTC.